A single sample is the source of the 5 T cell receptor beta chains below, sequenced in a study of cytomegalovirus exposure and HLA in healthy donors. PCR used 60 Vbeta primers and 13 Jbeta primers. Repertoires were generated with immunoSEQ multiplex PCR, while TCRdb's copy carries only in-frame clones and drops some. The data show over 100,000 clones, with roughly 85% seen just once and roughly 23% held by the top ten. Sequencing was done on a sample of PBMCs. The receptors shown here come from a man aged 25-45 years in good health and CMV-seropositive.

The V and J genes are TRBV10-1 and TRBJ2-2; possibly TRBD2 for D (5 bases). The V and J ends lost 4 bases and 6 bases respectively, with 6 bases between them. The length of the CDR3 is 12 residues. CDR1 is WNHNN and CDR2 is SYGVQD in the germline V gene (reference sequence). The CDR3 DNA is TGCGCCAGCAGTGGAGGGCCCGGGGAGCTGTTTTTT. Translation gives CASSGGPGELFF.

This clone has only a few counts. The rearrangement joins TRBV5-1 to TRBJ1-5, with TRBD1 matching 7 bases. Trimming cost V 0 bases and J 4 bases; bases outside gene matches: 4. This CDR3 region has 15 residues. From germline, CDR1 is SGHRS and CDR2 YFSETQ. The CDR3 loop is CASSLGDSPNQPQHF. The CDR3 DNA sequence: TGCGCCAGCAGCTTGGGGGACAGTCCAAATCAGCCCCAGCATTTT.

The rearrangement links TRBV27 to TRBJ1-1, with unresolved D. Germline loops: CDR1 MNHEY, CDR2 SMNVEV (reference sequence). V was pared by 0 bases and J by 5 bases, with 13 bases between. This CDR3 comprises 15 residues. Here the CDR3 DNA reads TGTGCCAGCAGTTTATCGGGCAGGCTCGCAACTGAAGCTTTCTTT. Protein product: CASSLSGRLATEAFF.

The gene calls are TRBV29-1 and TRBJ2-3, with 8 nucleotides matching TRBD1. CDR1 SQVTM and CDR2 ANQGSEA come from the germline V gene. The CDR3 runs 13 residues. The ends lost 5 bases at V and 5 bases at J; junction bases unmatched: 6. The CDR3 DNA reads as TGCAGCGTTCCGGCAGGGGGCAAAGATACGCAGTATTTT. It encodes CSVPAGGKDTQYF.

The chain joins TRBV19 to TRBJ2-7, with TRBD1 identical over 7 bases. V shed 5 bases, J shed 3 bases, and the junction held 7 bases outside the gene matches. CDR1 and CDR2 (germline): LNHDA, SQIVND (reference sequence). The CDR3 is made up of 14 amino acids. CDR3 sequence: CASSLPGQRYEQYF. Here the CDR3 DNA reads TGTGCCAGTAGTTTGCCGGGACAGCGCTACGAGCAGTACTTC.